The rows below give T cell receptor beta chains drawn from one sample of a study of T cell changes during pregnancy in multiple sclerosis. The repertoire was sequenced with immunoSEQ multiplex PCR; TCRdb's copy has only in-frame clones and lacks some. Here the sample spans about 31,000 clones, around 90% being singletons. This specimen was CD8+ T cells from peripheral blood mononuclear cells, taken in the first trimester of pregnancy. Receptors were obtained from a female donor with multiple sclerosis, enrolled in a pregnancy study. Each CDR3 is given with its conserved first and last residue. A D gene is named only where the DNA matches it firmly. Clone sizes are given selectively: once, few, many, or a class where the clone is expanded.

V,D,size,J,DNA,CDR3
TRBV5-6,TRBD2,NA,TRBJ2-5,TGTGCCAGCAGCTCCTCCGGGACTAGCGCCGAGACCCAGTACTTC,CASSSSGTSAETQYF
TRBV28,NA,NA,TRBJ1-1,TGTGCCAGCAGTTTCCGGCCTGATGCCCAGGAGGACACTGAAGCTTTCTTT,CASSFRPDAQEDTEAFF
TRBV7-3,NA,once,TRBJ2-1,TGTGCCAGCAGACCTCCTGGCGGTAATGAGCAGTTCTTC,CASRPPGGNEQFF
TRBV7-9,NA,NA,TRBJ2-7,TGTGCCAGCAGCTTAGGGACATTTACCTACGAGCAGTACTTC,CASSLGTFTYEQYF
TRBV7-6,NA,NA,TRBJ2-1,TGTGCCAGCAGCTTAGGTTGGACACCCTACAATGAGCAGTTCTTC,CASSLGWTPYNEQFF
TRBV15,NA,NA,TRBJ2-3,TGTGCCACCAGCGCGGAGGCTTTCCCTAGCACAGATACGCAGTATTTT,CATSAEAFPSTDTQYF
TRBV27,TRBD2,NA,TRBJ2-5,TGTGCCAGCCATGAGCGGGGGGGCCTCCCAGAGACCCAGTACTTC,CASHERGGLPETQYF
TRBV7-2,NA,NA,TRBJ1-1,TGTGCCAGCAGCTTTGGGGCAGGGATATTAGTAACTGAAGCTTTCTTT,CASSFGAGILVTEAFF
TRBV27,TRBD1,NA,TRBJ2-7,TGTGCCAGCAGTTTAGCAGGGGGCTTAGTTTACGAGCAGTACTTC,CASSLAGGLVYEQYF
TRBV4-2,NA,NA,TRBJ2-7,TGTGCCAGCAGCCAAGATTTTCAAGGGGCGTCCTACGAGCAGTACTTC,CASSQDFQGASYEQYF
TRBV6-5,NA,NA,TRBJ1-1,TGTGCCAGCAGTTACTCGAGAGCCACTGAAGCTTTCTTT,CASSYSRATEAFF
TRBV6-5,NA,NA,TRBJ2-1,TGTGCCAGCAGTTTACACAGGGCTGCTGACAATGAGCAGTTCTTC,CASSLHRAADNEQFF
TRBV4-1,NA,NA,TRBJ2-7,TGCGCCAGCAGCCAAGGATCGGGATGGGAGCAGTACTTC,CASSQGSGWEQYF
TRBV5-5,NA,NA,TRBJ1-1,TGTGCCAGCAGCTTGCGAAGGGAGGGCACTGAAGCTTTCTTT,CASSLRREGTEAFF
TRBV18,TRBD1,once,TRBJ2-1,TGTGCCAGCTCACCAATGCAGGGGGAGTACAATGAGCAGTTCTTC,CASSPMQGEYNEQFF
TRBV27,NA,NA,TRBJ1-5,TGTGCCAGCAGTTTAGGGGCAGATCAGCCCCAGCATTTT,CASSLGADQPQHF
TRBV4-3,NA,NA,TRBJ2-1,TGCGCCAGCAGCCAAGACGGGTTGAGGCAGCAGTTCTTC,CASSQDGLRQQFF
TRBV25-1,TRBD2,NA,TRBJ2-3,TGTGCCAGCAGTAGCGGGAGCGGCACAGATACGCAGTATTTT,CASSSGSGTDTQYF